This passage covers 2 T cell receptor beta chains from one sample sequenced in a study of blood T cell repertoires in COVID-19. Profiled with immunoSEQ multiplex PCR; TCRdb holds only in-frame clones, not every one. The table shows some 230,000 clones, with approximately 86% occurring only once. The sequencing input was peripheral blood. The receptor source for this set is a woman between 45 and 65 years old with COVID-19, enrolled during active disease.

The V and J genes are TRBV7-2 and TRBJ2-7; 12 bases are shared with TRBD1. With 5 bases clipped from V and 5 bases from J, the junction kept 7 bases outside the gene matches. This CDR3 contains 15 residues. Germline V gives CDR1 SGHTA, CDR2 FQGNSA. The CDR3 sequence: CASSRDRGRGDEQYF. The CDR3, as DNA: TGTGCCAGCAGCCGGGACAGGGGGCGGGGGGACGAGCAGTACTTC.

The chain uses TRBV7-3 and TRBJ2-1; tentative D call: TRBD2 (6 bases). This CDR3 spans 13 amino acids. Trimming took off 1 base at V and 13 bases at J, with 14 bases between the two ends. The germline V gene encodes CDR1 SGHTA and CDR2 FQGTGA. In nucleotides, the CDR3 is TGTGCCAGCAGCTTAAATCTGGGCGGGGATCAGTTCTTC. Protein: CASSLNLGGDQFF.